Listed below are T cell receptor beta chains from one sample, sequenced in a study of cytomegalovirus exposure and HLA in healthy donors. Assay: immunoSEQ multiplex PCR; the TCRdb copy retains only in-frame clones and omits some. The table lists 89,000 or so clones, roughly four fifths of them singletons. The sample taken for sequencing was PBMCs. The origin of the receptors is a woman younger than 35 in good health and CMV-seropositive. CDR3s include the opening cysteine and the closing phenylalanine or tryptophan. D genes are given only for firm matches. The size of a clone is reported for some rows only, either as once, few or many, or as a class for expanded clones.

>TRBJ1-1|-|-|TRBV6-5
CASSYSEGRFDTEAFF
TGTGCCAGCAGTTACTCGGAGGGGAGGTTTGACACTGAAGCTTTCTTT
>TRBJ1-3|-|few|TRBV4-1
CASSQQGYGNTIYF
TGCGCCAGCAGCCAACAGGGTTACGGAAACACCATATATTTT
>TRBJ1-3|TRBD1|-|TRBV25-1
CASNKEGATIYF
TGTGCCAGCAATAAAGAGGGGGCCACCATATATTTT
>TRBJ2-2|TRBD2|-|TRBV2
CASSEKLAGNTGELFF
TGTGCCAGCAGTGAAAAACTAGCGGGGAACACCGGGGAGCTGTTTTTT
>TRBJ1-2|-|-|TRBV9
CASSSRGGYNYGYTF
TGTGCCAGCAGCTCCAGAGGCGGCTATAACTATGGCTACACCTTC
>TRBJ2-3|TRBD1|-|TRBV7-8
CASLPGRTGGTDTQYF
TGTGCCAGCCTCCCCGGAAGAACAGGGGGGACAGATACGCAGTATTTT
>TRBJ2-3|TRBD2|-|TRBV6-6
CASRREGAKDTQYF
TGTGCCAGCAGGCGGGAGGGGGCGAAAGATACGCAGTATTTT
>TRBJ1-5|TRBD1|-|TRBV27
CASRTGQGVQPQHF
TGTGCCAGCAGAACGGGACAGGGGGTTCAGCCCCAGCATTTT
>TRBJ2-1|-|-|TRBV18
CASSPQAAAYNEQFF
TGTGCCAGCTCACCCCAAGCGGCGGCTTACAATGAGCAGTTCTTC
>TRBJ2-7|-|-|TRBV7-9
CASSNNAGGPSYEQYF
TGTGCCAGCAGCAACAATGCAGGGGGGCCCTCCTACGAGCAGTACTTC
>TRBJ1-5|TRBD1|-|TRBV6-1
CASSGLQGAREQPQHF
TGTGCCAGCAGTGGACTACAGGGGGCCAGGGAGCAGCCCCAGCATTTT
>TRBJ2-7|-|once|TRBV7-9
CASSLAVGLTYEQYF
TGTGCCAGCAGCTTAGCGGTCGGTCTAACCTACGAGCAGTACTTC
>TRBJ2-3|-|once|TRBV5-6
CASSDRTSSDTQYF
TGTGCCAGCAGCGATCGTACTAGTTCAGATACGCAGTATTTT
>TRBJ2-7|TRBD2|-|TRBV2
CASSHSGSNHEQYF
TGTGCCAGCAGTCATAGCGGGAGTAACCACGAGCAGTACTTC
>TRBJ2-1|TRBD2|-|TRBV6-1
CASSEKLTGGPGNEQFF
TGTGCCAGCAGTGAAAAGTTAACGGGAGGGCCAGGTAATGAGCAGTTCTTC
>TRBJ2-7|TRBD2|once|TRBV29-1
CSVGGGNEQYF
TGCAGCGTGGGGGGGGGAAACGAGCAGTACTTC
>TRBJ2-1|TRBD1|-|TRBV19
CASRGRTGDEQFF
TGTGCCAGTAGGGGCCGGACAGGGGATGAGCAGTTCTTC
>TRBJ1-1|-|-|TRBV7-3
CASSLQGLNTEAFF
TGTGCCAGCAGCTTACAGGGATTGAACACTGAAGCTTTCTTT
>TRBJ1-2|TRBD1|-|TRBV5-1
CASSPGQGVGYTF
TGCGCCAGCAGCCCCGGACAGGGGGTTGGCTACACCTTC
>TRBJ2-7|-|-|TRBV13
CASSLVSYDRAF
TGTGCCAGCAGCTTAGTGTCGTATGATCGTGCGTTC
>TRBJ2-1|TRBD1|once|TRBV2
CASRAGTGEREQFF
TGTGCCAGCAGAGCCGGGACAGGGGAACGGGAGCAGTTCTTC
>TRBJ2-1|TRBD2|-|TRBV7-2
CASSLGLAGVSYNEQFF
TGTGCCAGCAGCTTGGGACTAGCGGGGGTCTCCTACAATGAGCAGTTCTTC
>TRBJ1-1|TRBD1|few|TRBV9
CASSAFSGTATEAFF
TGTGCCAGCAGCGCTTTTTCCGGGACAGCCACTGAAGCTTTCTTT
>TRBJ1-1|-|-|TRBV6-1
CASSVNRDTEAFF
TGTGCCAGCAGTGTGAACAGGGACACTGAAGCTTTCTTT
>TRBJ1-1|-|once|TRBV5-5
CASSVGRGTEAFF
TGTGCCAGCAGCGTCGGGCGGGGCACTGAAGCTTTCTTT
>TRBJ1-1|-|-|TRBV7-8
CASSRGLMNTEAFF
TGTGCCAGCAGCCGCGGGCTAATGAACACTGAAGCTTTCTTT
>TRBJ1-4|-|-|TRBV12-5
CASGLQSTEKLFF
TGTGCTAGTGGTTTGCAAAGCACCGAAAAACTGTTTTTT
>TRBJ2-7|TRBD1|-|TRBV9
CASSVGTGRYEQYF
TGTGCCAGCAGCGTAGGGACAGGGCGGTACGAGCAGTACTTC
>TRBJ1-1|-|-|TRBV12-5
CASGLNPPFFGGTTEAFF
TGTGCTAGTGGTTTGAACCCTCCCTTTTTTGGAGGGACTACTGAAGCTTTCTTT
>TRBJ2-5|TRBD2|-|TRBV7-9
CASSPGTSGGTQYF
TGTGCCAGCAGCCCCGGGACTAGCGGAGGGACCCAGTACTTC
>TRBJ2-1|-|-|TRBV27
CASSLSGDEQFF
TGTGCCAGCAGTTTATCGGGCGATGAGCAGTTCTTC
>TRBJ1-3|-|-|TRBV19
CASNPGPTSGNTIYF
TGTGCCAGTAATCCAGGGCCCACCTCTGGAAACACCATATATTTT